The source of this TCR beta chain is a study of blood T cell repertoires in COVID-19. Study as a whole: Specimens from acute and convalescent COVID-19 originated in the United States, Italy and Spain. Nucleic acid was either cDNA or gDNA, and it came from T cells, B-cell-depleted T cells, or PBMCs.

As originally analysed: Nucleated cell number was recorded as an estimate derived from reference gene primer amplification. Profiled with immunoSEQ multiplex PCR; TCRdb holds only in-frame clones, not every one. That table gives V, J and clone size, and the DNA gave D and trimming. Of about 74,000 clones in the sample, around 90% were seen once. Germline V lookup: CDR1 LNHNV, CDR2 YYDKDF (reference sequence). This CDR3 has 15 amino acids. Trimming took 3 bases from V and 6 from J, leaving 17 bases between them. Sequences were obtained from peripheral blood. The source is a woman older than 75 with active or convalescent COVID-19. The chain has TRBV15 and TRBJ1-2; D is ambiguous. DNA for the CDR3: TGTGCCACCAGCAGGGAGATCCGGGGTATGGATGGCTACACCTTC. Protein: CATSREIRGMDGYTF.